This is a list of T cell receptor beta chains from one sample in a study of blood T cells in healthy people across ages. TCRdb passed the 5' RACE reads through MiXCR, listing each CDR3 protein once. This table has roughly 1.6 million distinct CDR3 sequences, roughly 32% appearing once. Sequencing was carried out using blood. Receptors were obtained from a woman aged 30 to 39 in good health. The conserved cysteine and the conserved F or W are not part of the CDR3 here.

v_call	j_call	cdr3_aa
TRBV2	TRBJ2-3	ADRVGPGTDTQY
TRBV2	TRBJ2-1	ASRGGTESYDEQF
TRBV28	TRBJ1-4	ASSPELEKLF
TRBV7-8	TRBJ2-1	ASTFTGSAVSYNEQF
TRBV20-1	TRBJ1-5	SASQDSPGMQPQH
TRBV24-1	TRBJ2-1	ATSDSRTSGGIFSYNVQF
TRBV20-1	TRBJ1-1	SAWRQGGAEAF
TRBV5-6	TRBJ1-2	ASRETVYGYT
TRBV7-2	TRBJ2-1	ASSFDRGGYYNEQF
TRBV7-8	TRBJ2-1	ASSLEGSIGYEQF
TRBV19	TRBJ2-7	ASTRPGLAGGAYEQY
TRBV7-2	TRBJ2-3	ASSEHLFKGDTQY
TRBV3-1	TRBJ2-5	ASSLLSGRGPVETQY
TRBV10-3	TRBJ2-3	AIQGVGAGGRTDTQY
TRBV20-1	TRBJ2-3	SAYTLRSTDTQY
TRBV27	TRBJ2-1	ASSLVVTGYNEQF
TRBV4-2	TRBJ2-1	ASSAVGLADPEQF
TRBV7-9	TRBJ1-5	ASSLRGGVEQPQH
TRBV6-5	TRBJ1-5	ASSYRRGGNQPQH
TRBV7-3	TRBJ2-2	ASSLSLANTGERF
TRBV6-6	TRBJ2-1	ASSYPGTPLDEQF
TRBV20-1	TRBJ1-4	SARVGQAGRLF
TRBV20-1	TRBJ2-1	SAMSGGPYNEQF
TRBV30	TRBJ2-7	AWSSVVGAAYEQY
TRBV4-1	TRBJ2-7	ASSQDPSELASYEQY
TRBV20-1	TRBJ2-1	SAREHNEQF
TRBV10-3	TRBJ2-3	AISMTSGVTDTQY
TRBV27	TRBJ2-7	ASSLSKAGGAYEQY
TRBV12-3/TRBV12-4	TRBJ2-1	ASSFSGSEGEQF
TRBV6-1	TRBJ2-1	ASTPLHYNEQF
TRBV6-1	TRBJ2-1	ASGRAGGRVEQF
TRBV9	TRBJ1-2	ASSEGAGYGYT
TRBV6-2/TRBV6-3	TRBJ1-2	ASSRTGGISYT
TRBV24-1	.	APTLCGAGTGEVRETQY
TRBV7-8	TRBJ2-1	ASSLFVVQPYNEQF
TRBV15	TRBJ2-7	ATSSFSGTGAYEQY
TRBV18	TRBJ2-7	ASSPKGTSGRVDEQY
TRBV4-2	TRBJ2-2	ASSQVVGARGTGELF
TRBV7-2	TRBJ2-5	ASSPPGRGSETQY
TRBV2	TRBJ1-1	ASSKDKVGPEAF
TRBV7-6	TRBJ2-7	ASSAGVSSYEQY
TRBV28	TRBJ2-7	ASLSGTGVYEQY
TRBV29-1	TRBJ1-1	SVVEGPEAF
TRBV6-2/TRBV6-3	TRBJ2-1	ASNVWSSSFNNEQF
TRBV29-1	TRBJ2-5	SGVASLQETQY
TRBV27	TRBJ2-7	ASSLGVTSVSYEQY
TRBV19	TRBJ1-2	ATGRDRVGYT
TRBV27	TRBJ2-1	ASSLSGSSLNEQF
TRBV18	TRBJ1-5	ASSPGAFGNQPQH
TRBV15	TRBJ2-1	ATSRVRGGNEQF
TRBV27	TRBJ2-1	ANSRKVYNEQF
TRBV7-2	TRBJ2-5	ASSPGLAGLETQY
TRBV29-1	TRBJ1-1	SVEGQGWGNTEAF
TRBV19	TRBJ2-3	ASSIRRGDEDTQY